This entry concerns a single TCR beta chain. V gave up 7 bases and J gave up 5 bases; unmatched junction bases: 2. This CDR3 contains 12 residues. These data come from a study of blood T cell repertoires in COVID-19. Study-wide background: Acute and convalescent COVID-19 samples came from the United States, Italy and Spain. T cells, B-cell-depleted T cells, or PBMCs supplied cDNA or gDNA.

While infection was still active, Seattle patients were enrolled and then followed longitudinally. Original processing methods: Amplification from reference gene primers served as the basis for estimated nucleated cell counts. Assay: immunoSEQ multiplex PCR; the TCRdb copy retains only in-frame clones and omits some. D and trimming were read from the DNA, whereas the V and J calls and clone size are those reported in that table. This sample yields some 360,000 clones, of which 80% to 90% are seen a single time; about 2.3% belongs to the top ten. The clonotype was recovered from a woman aged 55-69 years with COVID-19, enrolled during active disease. The specimen sequenced was peripheral blood. V and J are TRBV12-3 or TRBV12-4 and TRBJ1-5; 7 bases are shared with TRBD1. The CDR3 spells CASNTGDQPQHF. The CDR3 DNA sequence: TGTGCCAGCAACACAGGGGATCAGCCCCAGCATTTT.